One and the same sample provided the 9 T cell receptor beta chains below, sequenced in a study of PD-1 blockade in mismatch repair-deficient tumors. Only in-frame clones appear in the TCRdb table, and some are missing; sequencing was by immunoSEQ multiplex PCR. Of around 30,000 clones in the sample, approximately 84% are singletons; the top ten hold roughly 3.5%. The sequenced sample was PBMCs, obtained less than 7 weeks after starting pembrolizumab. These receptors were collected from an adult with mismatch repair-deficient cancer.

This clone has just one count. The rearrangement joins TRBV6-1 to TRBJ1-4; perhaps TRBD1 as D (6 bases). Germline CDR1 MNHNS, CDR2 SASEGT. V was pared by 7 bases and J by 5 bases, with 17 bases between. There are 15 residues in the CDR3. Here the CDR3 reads CASTPRGQGNEKLFF. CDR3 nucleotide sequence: TGTGCCAGCACCCCCCGGGGCCAGGGGAATGAAAAACTGTTTTTT.

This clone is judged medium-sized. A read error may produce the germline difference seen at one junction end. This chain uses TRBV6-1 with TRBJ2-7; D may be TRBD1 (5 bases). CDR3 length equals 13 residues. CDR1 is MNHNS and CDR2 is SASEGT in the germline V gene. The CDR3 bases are TGTGCCAGCAGCGAAGCCGCAGGGCCAGAGCAGTACTTC. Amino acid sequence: CASSEAAGPEQYF.

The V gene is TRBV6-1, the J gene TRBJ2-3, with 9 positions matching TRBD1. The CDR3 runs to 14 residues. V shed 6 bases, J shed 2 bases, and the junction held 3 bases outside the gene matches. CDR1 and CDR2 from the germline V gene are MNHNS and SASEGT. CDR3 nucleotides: TGTGCCAGCAGGAGGGACAGGGACACAGATACGCAGTATTTT. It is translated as CASRRDRDTDTQYF.

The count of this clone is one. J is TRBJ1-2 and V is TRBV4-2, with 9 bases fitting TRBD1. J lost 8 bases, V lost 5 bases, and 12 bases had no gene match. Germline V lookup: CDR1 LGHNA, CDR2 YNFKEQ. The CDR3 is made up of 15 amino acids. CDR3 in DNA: TGTGCCAGCAGCACCTCACAGGGGGCGGTGGAGGGCTACACCTTC. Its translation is CASSTSQGAVEGYTF.

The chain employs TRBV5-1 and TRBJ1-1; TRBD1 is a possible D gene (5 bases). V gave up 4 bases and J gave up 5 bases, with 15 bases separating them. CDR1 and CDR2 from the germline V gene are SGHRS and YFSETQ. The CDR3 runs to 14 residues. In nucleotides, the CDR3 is TGCGCCAGCAGCAAAGACCAGGGTGGGACTGAAGCTTTCTTT. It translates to CASSKDQGGTEAFF.

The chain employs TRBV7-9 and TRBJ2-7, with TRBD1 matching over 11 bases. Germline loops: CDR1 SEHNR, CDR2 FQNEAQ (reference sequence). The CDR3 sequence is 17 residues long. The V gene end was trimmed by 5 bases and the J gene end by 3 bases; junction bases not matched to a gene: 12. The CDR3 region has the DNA TGTGCCAGCAGCACCGGGACAGGGGGGTGGAAGGGCTACGAGCAGTACTTC. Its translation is CASSTGTGGWKGYEQYF.

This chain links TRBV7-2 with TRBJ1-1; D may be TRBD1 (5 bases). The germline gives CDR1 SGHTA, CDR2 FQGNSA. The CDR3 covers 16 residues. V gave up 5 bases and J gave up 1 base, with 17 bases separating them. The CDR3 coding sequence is TGTGCCAGCAGCCGGGGACTGCGGAATAGGAACACTGAAGCTTTCTTT. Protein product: CASSRGLRNRNTEAFF.

CDR3 bases: TGTGCCAGCAGTCCCGGGGGGGGTTTGGGAAACAATGAGCAGTTCTTC. This codes for CASSPGGGLGNNEQFF. J is TRBJ2-1 and V is TRBV28; 8 bases map to TRBD2. Looked up from germline, CDR1 is MDHEN and CDR2 is SYDVKM. After removal of 5 bases from V and 5 bases from J, the junction contained 11 bases not matched to a gene. The CDR3 length is 16 residues.

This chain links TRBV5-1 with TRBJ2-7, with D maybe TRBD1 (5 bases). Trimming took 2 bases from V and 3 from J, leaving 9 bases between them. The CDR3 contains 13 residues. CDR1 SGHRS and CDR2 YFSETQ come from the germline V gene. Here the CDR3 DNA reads TGCGCCAGCAGCTTTGGCAGGGACTACGAGCAGTACTTC. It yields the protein CASSFGRDYEQYF. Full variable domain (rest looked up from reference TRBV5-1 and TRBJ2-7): KAGVTQTPRYLIKTRGQQVTLSCSPISGHRSVSWYQQTPGQGLQFLFEYFSETQRNKGNFPGRFSGRQFSNSRSEMNVSTLELGDSALYLCASSFGRDYEQYFGPGTRLTVT.